The present TCR beta chain was sequenced within a study of cytomegalovirus exposure and HLA in healthy donors (dated by TCRdb to about 2017). Background for the entire study: In an earlier analysis of some 610 of the donors, roughly 300 Gb of sequence data and 90 million to 120 million unique TCR beta sequences from about 179 million T cells were reported. An early release that covered roughly 600 HLA-typed donors contained around 300 gigabases of sequencing data and 85 million to 100 million unique TCR sequences. Among the approximately 430 genotyped donors, around 81% belonged to the genetic ancestry cluster associated with self-reported Caucasian donors. The study aimed to test whether cataloging public T cell receptors could reveal signatures of past pathogen exposure. The study used immunosequencing to profile the T cell repertoires of 666 subjects and linked those repertoires to cytomegalovirus serostatus. Along with the roughly 700-subject first cohort, a separate validation cohort of over 90 different subjects was used. To predict cytomegalovirus infection status, the study combined high-throughput TCR immunosequencing, statistical association of individual TCRs with disease status, and machine learning. To study patterns of TCR occurrence, a later analysis re-analyzed previously published TCR beta repertoires from around 670 donors and added high-resolution HLA genotyping. Rather than drawing on any new phenotypic data, the later analysis identified candidate immune exposures from TCR beta sequences and the way those sequences occurred across donors. An earlier analysis of some 500 of the donors used high-throughput TCR beta sequencing to judge whether each TCR beta V gene segment behaved as functional or pseudogenic. Donor age, sex, ethnicity and CMV serostatus were collected together with the repertoire data. A later genetic analysis used genome-wide SNP genotypes for about three fifths of the 666 donors, treating that subset as a discovery cohort. Every discovery cohort repertoire had been produced on one sequencing platform. HLA typing included class I and class II loci at four-digit resolution. The number of typed donors differed by locus: about 620-630 for A, B, C, DRB1 and DQB1; about 520 for DQA1; around 610 for DPA1; and about 450 for DPB1. Roughly five DR-DQ haplotypes were handled as single units for association and clustering because linkage in the cohort was strong. Among about 410 genotyped donors of the cohort, an average of around 220,000 unique TCR beta nucleotide sequences was sequenced per donor, of which about 18% were non-productive. Findings and caveats that apply to the study as a whole: Linkage disequilibrium might explain the correlated functional status among segregating V segments, but an unknown experimental factor could not be excluded. In an earlier analysis of about 600 of the donors, most TCR beta V segments appeared in productive rearrangements about 87% or about 30% of the time, broadly matching IMGT annotations. A later analysis found that HLA-associated TCR beta chains were more clonally expanded and had lower generation probabilities than equally common non-associated chains. According to a later analysis, TCR association rates differed among HLA loci, with DRB1 alleles showing the most associated TCRs and HLA-C alleles showing the fewest. At a false discovery rate of 0.05, a later analysis linked under 20,000 TCR beta sequences to specific HLA alleles. A later analysis found that most CMV-associated TCR beta chains appeared HLA-restricted, with HLA associations seemingly driven largely by CMV exposure. A group of highly shared sequence variants was considered likely to be a technical artifact of the sequencing pipeline. V-gene and J-gene trimming of TCR beta chains was associated with a missense DCLRE1C variant in a later genetic analysis, and the association was replicated in an independent cohort. For the cohort, immune exposure information was limited to CMV serostatus. Assigning TCR associations to individual alleles was difficult when HLA alleles, especially DR and DQ, strongly co-occurred. Compared with the roughly 710-donor mean, donors in an Asian-associated ancestry cluster had fewer N-insertions in productive TCRs, according to a later genetic analysis. Cytomegalovirus status was reported to be diagnosed by the classifier with high specificity and sensitivity in both the original and validation cohorts. The authors suggested that the approach could potentially be generalized to other disease states and immunological phenotypes. A further reported finding was that TCR beta sequences accurately predicted the HLA-A and HLA-B alleles for most subjects in the first cohort. A total of some 180 TCR beta chains were listed by the study as associated with cytomegalovirus. Because counts were too low, approximately 15 rarely observed V segments, including chromosome 9 orphons, were excluded from the earlier analysis of 587 of the donors. This cohort had only TCR beta chains sequenced, and the lack of alpha or paired-chain data limited which features could be detected. A later analysis reported that several top co-occurrence clusters appeared linked to parvovirus B19, influenza, CMV and Epstein-Barr virus. Because some donors lacked HLA typing at each locus, the association tests relied only on the typed subset. A few of the identified cytomegalovirus-associated TCR beta chains were confirmed in vitro to be specific for cytomegalovirus antigens. The presence/absence analyses assumed that sequencing depth was roughly uniform across donors, and that assumption may not be true. Because the 87-base-pair reads could not distinguish some IMGT-functional V segments, including TRBV6-2 and TRBV6-3, those segments were excluded. Across donors, most TCR sequences were observed very rarely, whereas some public TCRs were present in many individuals.

The cohort consisted of more than 650 healthy bone marrow donors. All cohort members were sampled while nominally healthy, although unrecorded immune exposures were likely present. The donor tested CMV seronegative, placing the donor among the roughly 350 seronegative members of the cohort. A peripheral blood sample was provided by each donor, and peripheral blood mononuclear cells were used for TCR beta sequencing. Genomic DNA was extracted from the blood cell samples with the Qiagen DNeasy Blood Extraction Kit. The library was generated by the immunoSEQ multiplex PCR assay. For the multiplex PCR, a mixture combining 60 forward primers for TCR Vbeta segments and 13 reverse primers for TCR Jbeta segments was used. The CDR3 region of rearranged TCR beta genes was amplified from genomic DNA with a multiplex PCR assay. The Illumina HiSeq System was used to sequence the amplified TCR beta libraries as 87-base-pair reads. On the authors' methods: A later analysis tallied 75 million to 95 million unique TCR beta chains across the approximately 670 repertoires, and about 10 million of those chains were shared by two or more donors. To remove PCR and sequencing errors, raw reads were error-corrected and collapsed into unique sequences using a nearest-neighbor algorithm that merged closely related sequences. Alignment of CDR3 sequences to IMGT reference sequences was used to assign V, D and J gene segments. For a sequence to be retained, a match of at least six nucleotides was required to both a V gene segment and a J gene segment. Rearrangements were classified as productive when the CDR3 lacked stop codons and remained in frame with V and J, and all other rearrangements were classified as non-productive. CDR3 was defined by IMGT convention, running from the second conserved V-encoded cysteine to the conserved J-encoded phenylalanine. Sequences without an unambiguous match to a single V gene segment were excluded from the earlier analysis of about 600 of the donors. An earlier analysis of 587 of the donors called V segments functional above 56.7% productive rearrangements and segregating when the between-donor standard deviation exceeded 5%. A statistical classification framework was developed to diagnose cytomegalovirus status using the catalog of TCR beta chain sequences. In a later analysis, TCR nucleotide sequences were compared against IMGT/GENE-DB human TR gene sequences so that V and J genes could be assigned. A later analysis assigned CDR3 sequences and most-parsimonious VDJ recombination scenarios with the TCRdist pipeline. In a later analysis, each TCR beta chain was defined by its CDR3 amino acid sequence together with its V-gene family, and reads without a unique V-gene family were excluded. As a way to deal with suspected cross-contamination and a sequencing artifact, a later analysis dropped roughly 600 nucleotide sequences that were highly shared and had low generation probability. For each public chain, a later analysis derived a clonal expansion index from normalized ranks of inferred template counts within each repertoire. A later analysis computed generation probabilities with a VDJ recombination model fitted to out-of-frame rearrangements, and checked the results against IGoR. Hypergeometric tests were used in a later analysis to score TCR-TCR, TCR-HLA and TCR-CMV co-occurrence, with a repertoire-size bias correction applied to the TCR pairs. A later analysis estimated false discovery rates by permuting HLA or CMV assignments 20 times. In a later analysis, co-occurring TCRs were grouped with DBSCAN, and TCRdist sequence similarity was added when clustering was performed within HLA-allele-positive subsets. Co-occurrence clustering excluded repertoires with fewer than 30,000 or more than 120,000 public chains, plus five with anomalous nucleotide sharing. TCRdb holds this immuneACCESS table with in-frame rearrangements only. Some clones are missing; in checked studies, unresolved V genes explain under half, and the rest has no known cause. V and J calls and clone size are given by that table; D and trimming were obtained from the DNA. Across this sample there are some 110,000 clones, with over 70% seen only once. Around 6% of the sample is taken by the ten largest.

CDR1 and CDR2, looked up from the germline V gene, are SGHTA and FQGNSA. The CDR3 covers 13 residues, taking in both the cysteine and the phenylalanine. The only DNA kept is the CDR3, 39 bases in frame from the first base. Trimming takes 2 bases from V and 8 bases from J, and the germline ends sit 10 bases apart. Worth noting for this clone: The specificity of this receptor is unknown. Base qualities are not at hand, and no much larger clone is one base apart.

Sequencing used PBMCs. The V and J segments used are TRBV7-2 and TRBJ2-4, and the D gene may be TRBD1, 5 bases matching. This receptor was taken from a male donor in good health and CMV-seronegative. Read as DNA, the sequence is TGTGCCAGCAGCTTAAGGGGCGCGGACATTCAGTACTTC. Translated, it reads CASSLRGADIQYF.